This T cell receptor (beta chain) was identified during a study of blood T cell repertoires in COVID-19. Study in general: Samples of COVID-19 (acute and convalescent) were obtained from the United States, Italy and Spain.

This clone was observed a few times. As originally analysed: Quantification of nucleated cells was approximated via reference gene primer amplification. The data were produced by immunoSEQ multiplex PCR, yet TCRdb's version contains in-frame clones alone and is incomplete. The V and J calls and clone size are taken from that table; D and trimming were inferred from the DNA. Of a few hundred thousand clones in the sample, approximately 90% were seen once. The germline V and J ends were trimmed by 4 bases and 0 bases, with 9 bases remaining between them. This CDR3 is 14 amino acids long. Germline CDR1 and CDR2: SNHLY and FYNNEI.

This clonotype was obtained from a woman aged 60-75 years with acute or convalescent COVID-19. The chain employs TRBV2 and TRBJ1-1, with unresolved D. The sequencing input was peripheral blood. CDR3 nucleotide sequence: TGTGCCAGCAGTGCCCAACGGTTGAACACTGAAGCTTTCTTT. Protein sequence: CASSAQRLNTEAFF.